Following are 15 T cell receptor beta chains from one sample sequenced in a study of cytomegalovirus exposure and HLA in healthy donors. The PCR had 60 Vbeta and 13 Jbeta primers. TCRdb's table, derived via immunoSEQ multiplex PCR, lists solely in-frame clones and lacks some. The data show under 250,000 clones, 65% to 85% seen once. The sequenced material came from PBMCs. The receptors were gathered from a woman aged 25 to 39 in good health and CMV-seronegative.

This chain's CDR3 is CASRSEPGGFSEQYF. The CDR3 coding sequence is TGTGCCAGCAGGTCAGAACCAGGGGGGTTTAGCGAGCAGTACTTC. V is TRBV28 and J is TRBJ2-7; a possible D gene is TRBD1 (7 bases). The CDR3 has 15 residues. Germline V gives CDR1 MDHEN, CDR2 SYDVKM. Trimming pared 6 bases from V and 6 bases from J, leaving 21 bases between.

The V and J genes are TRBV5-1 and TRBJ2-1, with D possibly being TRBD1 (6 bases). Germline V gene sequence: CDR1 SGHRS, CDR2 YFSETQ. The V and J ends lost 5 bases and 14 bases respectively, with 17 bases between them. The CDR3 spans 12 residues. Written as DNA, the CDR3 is TGCGCCAGCAGTTCCCAGGGGCGCGAGGAGTTCTTC. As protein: CASSSQGREEFF.

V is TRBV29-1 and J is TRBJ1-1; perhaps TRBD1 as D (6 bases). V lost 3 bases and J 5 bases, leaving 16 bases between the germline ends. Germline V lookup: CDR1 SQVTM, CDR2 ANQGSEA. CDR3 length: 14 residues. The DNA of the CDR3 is TGCAGCGTTGATCCTAACAGGGTCGGGACTGAAGCTTTCTTT. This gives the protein CSVDPNRVGTEAFF.

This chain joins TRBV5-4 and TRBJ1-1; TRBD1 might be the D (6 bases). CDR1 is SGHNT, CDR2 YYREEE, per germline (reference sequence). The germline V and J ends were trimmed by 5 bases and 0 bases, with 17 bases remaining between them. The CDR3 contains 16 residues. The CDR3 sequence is CASRFGSGTLNTEAFF. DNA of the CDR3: TGTGCCAGCAGATTTGGATCCGGGACATTGAACACTGAAGCTTTCTTT. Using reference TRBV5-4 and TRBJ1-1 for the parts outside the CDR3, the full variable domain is ETGVTQSPTHLIKTRGQQVTLRCSSQSGHNTVSWYQQALGQGPQFIFQYYREEENGRGNFPPRFSGLQFPNYSSELNVNALELDDSALYLCASRFGSGTLNTEAFFGQGTRLTVV.

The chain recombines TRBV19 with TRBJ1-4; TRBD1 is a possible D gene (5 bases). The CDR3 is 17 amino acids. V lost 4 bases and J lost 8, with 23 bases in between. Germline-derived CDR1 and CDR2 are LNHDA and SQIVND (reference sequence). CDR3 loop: CASSTTRGTERREKLFF. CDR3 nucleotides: TGTGCCAGTAGTACCACCCGGGGGACGGAGCGAAGGGAAAAACTGTTTTTT.

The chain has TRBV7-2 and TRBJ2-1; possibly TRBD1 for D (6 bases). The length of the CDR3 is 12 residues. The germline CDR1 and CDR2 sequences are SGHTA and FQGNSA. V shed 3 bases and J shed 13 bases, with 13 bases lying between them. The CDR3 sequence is CASSLRQDSQFF. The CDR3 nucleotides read TGTGCCAGCAGCTTGAGACAGGACTCCCAGTTCTTC.

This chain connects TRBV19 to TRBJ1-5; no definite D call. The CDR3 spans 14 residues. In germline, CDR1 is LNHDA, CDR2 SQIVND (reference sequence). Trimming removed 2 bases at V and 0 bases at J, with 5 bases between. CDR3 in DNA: TGTGCCAGTAGTATATCTTATAGCAATCAGCCCCAGCATTTT. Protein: CASSISYSNQPQHF.

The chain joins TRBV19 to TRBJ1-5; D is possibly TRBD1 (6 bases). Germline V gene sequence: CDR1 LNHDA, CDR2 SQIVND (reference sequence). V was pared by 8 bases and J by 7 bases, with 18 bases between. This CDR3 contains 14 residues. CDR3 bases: TGTGCCAGTTATCCGGGGGGGGCGGGACAGCCCCAGCATTTT. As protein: CASYPGGAGQPQHF.

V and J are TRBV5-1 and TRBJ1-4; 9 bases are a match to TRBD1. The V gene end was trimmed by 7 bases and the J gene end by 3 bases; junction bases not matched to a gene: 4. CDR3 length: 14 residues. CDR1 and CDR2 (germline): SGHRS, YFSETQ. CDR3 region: CASGQGLANEKLFF. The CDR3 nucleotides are TGCGCCAGCGGACAGGGGTTAGCTAATGAAAAACTGTTTTTT. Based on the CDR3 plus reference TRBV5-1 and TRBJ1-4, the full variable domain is KAGVTQTPRYLIKTRGQQVTLSCSPISGHRSVSWYQQTPGQGLQFLFEYFSETQRNKGNFPGRFSGRQFSNSRSEMNVSTLELGDSALYLCASGQGLANEKLFFGSGTQLSVL.

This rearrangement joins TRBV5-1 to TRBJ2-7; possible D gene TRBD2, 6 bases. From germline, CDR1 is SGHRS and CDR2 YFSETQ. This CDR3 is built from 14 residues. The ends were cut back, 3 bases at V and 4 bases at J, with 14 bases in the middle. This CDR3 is CASSSYTGAYEQYF. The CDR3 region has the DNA TGCGCCAGCAGCTCCTACACGGGAGCGTACGAGCAGTACTTC.

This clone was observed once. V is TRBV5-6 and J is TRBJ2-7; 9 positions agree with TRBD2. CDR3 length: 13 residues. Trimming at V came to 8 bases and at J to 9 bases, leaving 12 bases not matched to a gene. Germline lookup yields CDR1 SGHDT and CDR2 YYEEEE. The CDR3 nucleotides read TGTGCCAGTCGCCGGCTAGCGGGGATCGGGCAGTACTTC. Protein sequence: CASRRLAGIGQYF.

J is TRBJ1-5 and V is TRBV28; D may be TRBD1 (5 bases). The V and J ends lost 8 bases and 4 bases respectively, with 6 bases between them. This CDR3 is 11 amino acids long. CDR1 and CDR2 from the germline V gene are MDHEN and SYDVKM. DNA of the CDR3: TGTGCCAGCGGGGGGAATCAGCCCCAGCATTTT. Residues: CASGGNQPQHF.

The CDR3 is CSVEDYREADTQYF. In nucleotides, the CDR3 is TGCAGCGTTGAAGATTATAGGGAGGCAGATACGCAGTATTTT. The V call is TRBV29-1, the J call TRBJ2-3; the D gene is possibly TRBD2 (6 bases). The CDR3 consists of 14 residues. CDR1 is SQVTM, CDR2 ANQGSEA, per germline. V was clipped by 0 bases and J by 4 bases, with 11 bases between them.

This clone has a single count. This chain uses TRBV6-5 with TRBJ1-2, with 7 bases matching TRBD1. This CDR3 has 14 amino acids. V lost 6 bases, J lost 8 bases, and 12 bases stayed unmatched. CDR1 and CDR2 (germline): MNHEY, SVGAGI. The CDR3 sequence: CASSPLGGGWGYTF. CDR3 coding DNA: TGTGCCAGCAGCCCCCTCGGAGGGGGCTGGGGCTACACCTTC.

The CDR3 DNA is TGCGCCAGCAGCTTGGGAGATTATAGCGCAACAGATACGCAGTATTTT. Amino acid sequence: CASSLGDYSATDTQYF. V is TRBV5-1 and J is TRBJ2-3, with D possibly TRBD2 on 5 matching bases. CDR3 size: 16 residues. V was clipped by 0 bases and J by 3 bases, with 14 bases between them. Germline V gene sequence: CDR1 SGHRS, CDR2 YFSETQ.